This paragraph covers one T cell receptor beta chain sequence. This sample stems from a study of blood T cell repertoires in COVID-19. On the study more broadly: COVID-19 samples, acute and convalescent, were from the United States, Italy and Spain. From T cells, B-cell-depleted T cells, or PBMCs came the material, which was cDNA or gDNA.

Under the authors' procedure: Using reference gene primer amplification, nucleated cell counts were estimated. TCRdb keeps only in-frame clones here, not all; method: immunoSEQ multiplex PCR. V and J calls and clone size are copied from that table; D and trimming were computed from the DNA. The table lists about 150,000 clones, approximately 92% of them singletons, with over 12% in the top ten. The CDR3 loop spans 13 amino acids. CDR1 is MNHEY, CDR2 SVGAGI, per germline. V shed 7 bases, J shed 4 bases, and the junction held 3 bases outside the gene matches. J is TRBJ1-1 and V is TRBV6-5, with 10 bases lining up with TRBD1. The material sequenced was peripheral blood. This clonotype was sampled from a middle-aged woman with acute or convalescent COVID-19. The CDR3 here is CASTGTGVTEAFF. In DNA form, the CDR3 reads TGTGCCAGCACCGGGACAGGGGTCACTGAAGCTTTCTTT.